These T cell receptor beta chains were read from a single sample in a study of identical twins. Each CDR3 protein is one row after TCRdb ran MiXCR on the 5' RACE reads. The data hold fewer than 650,000 distinct CDR3 sequences, with just under 10% observed a single time. These data are also associated with another study on yellow fever vaccine responses in identical twins.

The sample was PBMCs. Receptor source: a woman aged 18 to 35 in good health. The CDR3 runs from the conserved cysteine through the conserved F or W.

J gene: TRBJ1-1
V gene: TRBV5-6
CDR3 protein: CASSPGRYSNTEAFF

J gene: TRBJ2-3
V gene: TRBV20-1
CDR3 protein: CGARDPLAGHTDTQYF

J gene: TRBJ2-7
V gene: TRBV5-1
CDR3 protein: CASSLGLAGGFKAYEQYF

J gene: TRBJ1-4
V gene: TRBV7-2
CDR3 protein: CASSITGAEKLFF

J gene: TRBJ1-1
V gene: TRBV11-1
CDR3 protein: CASSEPGQGLHGNTEAFF

J gene: TRBJ2-7
V gene: TRBV5-1
CDR3 protein: CASSPLPSQGSYEQYF

J gene: TRBJ1-1
V gene: TRBV29-1
CDR3 protein: CSVKNTEAFF

J gene: TRBJ2-6
V gene: TRBV7-3
CDR3 protein: CASSPTGVNSGANVLTF

J gene: TRBJ2-7
V gene: TRBV20-1
CDR3 protein: CSARDLKNLYF

J gene: TRBJ2-3
V gene: TRBV7-6
CDR3 protein: CASSLGAGPSSTDTQYF

J gene: TRBJ2-5
V gene: TRBV12-3/TRBV12-4
CDR3 protein: CASSSGTSAETQYF

J gene: TRBJ1-6
V gene: TRBV12-3/TRBV12-4
CDR3 protein: CASSTATYSPLHF

J gene: TRBJ2-4
V gene: TRBV20-1
CDR3 protein: CSAEGEAENIQYF

J gene: TRBJ1-1
V gene: TRBV9
CDR3 protein: CASTMGQENTEAFF

J gene: TRBJ2-5
V gene: TRBV20-1
CDR3 protein: CSALPYYF

J gene: TRBJ2-5
V gene: TRBV29-1
CDR3 protein: CSGASGSFGETQYF

J gene: TRBJ2-5
V gene: TRBV3-1
CDR3 protein: CASSQFAVKETQYF

J gene: TRBJ2-3
V gene: TRBV3-1
CDR3 protein: CASSHTSSSTQYF

J gene: TRBJ2-5
V gene: TRBV28
CDR3 protein: CASSLTSRETQYF

J gene: TRBJ2-7
V gene: TRBV5-1
CDR3 protein: CASSLDGPYEQYF

J gene: TRBJ2-1
V gene: TRBV6-2/TRBV6-3
CDR3 protein: CASSPGSSRGRTSGRAYNEQFF

J gene: TRBJ2-7
V gene: TRBV2
CDR3 protein: CASSGVALDGEQYF

J gene: TRBJ2-7
V gene: TRBV7-2
CDR3 protein: CASSLPGVSEQYF

J gene: TRBJ2-1
V gene: TRBV7-9
CDR3 protein: CASTSFFTSGRATEQFF

J gene: TRBJ1-5
V gene: TRBV20-1
CDR3 protein: CGVRGSGQPQHF

J gene: TRBJ2-1
V gene: TRBV20-1
CDR3 protein: CSAEGTSGTYNEQFF

J gene: TRBJ2-7
V gene: TRBV28
CDR3 protein: CASSRTQIFYEQYF

J gene: TRBJ2-3
V gene: TRBV29-1
CDR3 protein: CSVAKGADTQYF

J gene: TRBJ2-7
V gene: TRBV28
CDR3 protein: CASFKAGTSPYEQYF

J gene: TRBJ2-4
V gene: TRBV12-3/TRBV12-4
CDR3 protein: CASSLVGDTLAKNIQYF

J gene: TRBJ2-1
V gene: TRBV28
CDR3 protein: CASSLTGHPYNEQFF

J gene: TRBJ2-1
V gene: TRBV6-1
CDR3 protein: CASSRQSGMGNEQFF

J gene: TRBJ1-1
V gene: TRBV25-1
CDR3 protein: CASSESFSEAFF

J gene: TRBJ2-7
V gene: TRBV5-1
CDR3 protein: CASSSGWGNYEQYF

J gene: TRBJ2-1
V gene: TRBV4-3
CDR3 protein: CASSQSGIIYNEQFF

J gene: TRBJ2-7
V gene: TRBV11-2
CDR3 protein: CASSSYAGTSSYEQYF

J gene: TRBJ2-7
V gene: TRBV13
CDR3 protein: CASSFYPGVTLGEQYF

J gene: TRBJ2-3
V gene: TRBV27
CDR3 protein: CASSPGTDSTDTQYF

J gene: TRBJ2-1
V gene: TRBV12-3/TRBV12-4
CDR3 protein: CASCFPRFDGNSYNEQFF

J gene: TRBJ2-3
V gene: TRBV2
CDR3 protein: CASTSRGATSTDTQYF

J gene: TRBJ1-6
V gene: TRBV7-2
CDR3 protein: CASSSRTGDGNSPLHF

J gene: TRBJ2-1
V gene: TRBV29-1
CDR3 protein: CSVETLATYNEQFF

J gene: TRBJ2-7
V gene: TRBV6-1
CDR3 protein: CASKESASYEQYF

J gene: TRBJ2-5
V gene: TRBV7-8
CDR3 protein: CASSLTHLQETQYF

J gene: TRBJ2-7
V gene: TRBV6-1
CDR3 protein: CASSPRTSGITYEQYF

J gene: TRBJ2-7
V gene: TRBV11-1
CDR3 protein: CASSLITTGTYEQYF

J gene: TRBJ2-3
V gene: TRBV12-3/TRBV12-4
CDR3 protein: CASSLSKGGTDTQYF

J gene: TRBJ2-1
V gene: TRBV30
CDR3 protein: CAWSVRRVNEQFF

J gene: TRBJ2-7
V gene: TRBV27
CDR3 protein: CASSKGQFYEQYF

J gene: TRBJ2-1
V gene: TRBV20-1
CDR3 protein: CSAAQGNNEQFF

J gene: TRBJ2-3
V gene: TRBV2
CDR3 protein: CATQPGLTFTDTQYF

J gene: TRBJ2-7
V gene: TRBV13
CDR3 protein: CASSLCGRVPCEQYF

J gene: TRBJ1-1
V gene: TRBV4-2
CDR3 protein: CASSPPLGQSNTEAFF

J gene: TRBJ1-1
V gene: TRBV20-1
CDR3 protein: CSARGHTSTEAFF

J gene: TRBJ2-3
V gene: TRBV9
CDR3 protein: CASSVADSGGSRDTQYF

J gene: TRBJ2-3
V gene: TRBV7-3
CDR3 protein: CASSLVGTGGTTDTQYF

J gene: TRBJ1-2
V gene: TRBV28
CDR3 protein: CASRPGSYGYTF

J gene: TRBJ2-3
V gene: TRBV12-3/TRBV12-4
CDR3 protein: CASSLELRGGLDTQYF

J gene: TRBJ2-1
V gene: TRBV12-3/TRBV12-4
CDR3 protein: CASRPKTGGSNEQFF

J gene: TRBJ1-5
V gene: TRBV19
CDR3 protein: CASSTRDDVNQPQHF